This T cell receptor beta chain was recorded in a study of cytomegalovirus exposure and HLA in healthy donors (dated 2017 in TCRdb). Context from the whole study: In an earlier analysis of roughly 500 of the donors, about 270 Gb of sequence data and 90 million to 120 million unique TCR beta sequences from 150 million to 200 million T cells were reported. About 310 gigabases of sequencing data and tens of millions of unique TCR sequences were included in an early release covering 550 to 800 HLA-typed donors. Of the roughly 400 genotyped donors, roughly 85% fell in the genetic ancestry cluster associated with self-reported Caucasian donors. The study was designed to test whether signatures of past pathogen exposure could be identified by cataloging public T cell receptors. The T cell repertoires of under 700 subjects were profiled by immunosequencing and related to cytomegalovirus serostatus. Besides the first cohort of some 670 subjects, a separate validation cohort made up of around 120 different subjects was used. To predict cytomegalovirus infection status, the study brought together high-throughput TCR immunosequencing, statistical association of individual TCRs with disease status, and machine learning. A later analysis re-analyzed previously published TCR beta repertoires from 666 donors and added high-resolution HLA genotyping to study TCR occurrence patterns. The later analysis used no new phenotypic data to find candidate immune exposures, relying instead on TCR beta sequences and their occurrence across donors. An earlier analysis of 587 of the donors applied high-throughput TCR beta sequencing to assess whether each TCR beta V gene segment acted as functional or pseudogenic. Donor age, sex, ethnicity and CMV serostatus were collected together with the repertoire data. In a later genetic analysis, genome-wide SNP genotypes for about 65% of the roughly 700 donors were used, and that subset was treated as a discovery cohort. Every discovery cohort repertoire had been produced on one sequencing platform. Class I and class II HLA loci were covered by the typing at four-digit resolution. Typing coverage differed by locus: A, B, C, DRB1 and DQB1 were typed in about 629-640 donors, DQA1 in roughly 510, DPA1 in some 610, and DPB1 in 400 to 490. Because of strong linkage in the cohort, five DR-DQ haplotypes were treated as single units for association and clustering. Across approximately 400 genotyped donors of the cohort, an average of 235,054 unique TCR beta nucleotide sequences per donor were sequenced, and 15% to 20% of those sequences were non-productive.

Library method: the immunoSEQ multiplex PCR assay. A mixture of 60 forward primers for TCR Vbeta segments and 13 reverse primers for TCR Jbeta segments was used in the multiplex PCR. A multiplex PCR assay on genomic DNA amplified the CDR3 region of rearranged TCR beta genes. Amplified TCR beta libraries were sequenced as 87-base-pair reads on the Illumina HiSeq System. The source study handled its data this way. A later analysis tallied tens of millions of unique TCR beta chains across the 700 or so repertoires, and some 10 million of those chains were shared by two or more donors. A nearest-neighbor algorithm error-corrected the raw reads and collapsed the reads into unique sequences, merging closely related sequences to remove PCR and sequencing errors. To assign V, D and J gene segments, CDR3 sequences were aligned to IMGT reference sequences. Each retained sequence needed at least a six-nucleotide match to both a V gene segment and a J gene segment. A rearrangement counted as productive if the CDR3 had no stop codons and remained in frame with V and J, and every other rearrangement counted as non-productive. Following IMGT convention, CDR3 was defined as the stretch from the second conserved V-encoded cysteine up to the conserved J-encoded phenylalanine. The earlier analysis of 500 to 750 of the donors excluded any sequence lacking an unambiguous match to a single V gene segment. An earlier analysis of over 450 of the donors classified V segments as functional when productive rearrangements were above 56.7% and as segregating when the standard deviation between donors was above 5%. A statistical classification framework was built to diagnose cytomegalovirus status from the catalog of TCR beta chain sequences. In a later analysis, V and J genes were assigned by comparing TCR nucleotide sequences against IMGT/GENE-DB human TR gene sequences. The TCRdist pipeline was used in a later analysis to assign CDR3 sequences and most-parsimonious VDJ recombination scenarios. In a later analysis, every TCR beta chain was defined by the combination of its CDR3 amino acid sequence and its V-gene family, and reads without a unique V-gene family were dropped. To address suspected cross-contamination and a sequencing artifact, a later analysis removed roughly 640 highly shared, low-generation-probability nucleotide sequences. In a later analysis, a clonal expansion index was calculated for each public chain from normalized within-repertoire ranks of inferred template counts. In a later analysis, generation probabilities were computed with a VDJ recombination model fitted to out-of-frame rearrangements, and the resulting probabilities were checked against IGoR. In a later analysis, TCR-TCR, TCR-HLA and TCR-CMV co-occurrence was scored with hypergeometric tests, and a repertoire-size bias correction was applied to TCR pairs. A later analysis estimated false discovery rates by permuting HLA or CMV assignments 20 times. In a later analysis, co-occurring TCRs were grouped using DBSCAN, and TCRdist sequence similarity was added for clustering within HLA-allele-positive subsets. For co-occurrence clustering, repertoires with fewer than 30,000 or more than 120,000 public chains were excluded, along with roughly 5 repertoires with anomalous nucleotide sharing. Entries here come from immuneACCESS through TCRdb and include only in-frame sequences with V and J called. Some clones fail to appear in such tables; in the studies checked, an unresolved V gene covers under half of the shortfall, and the cause of the remainder is unknown. V and J calls and clone size follow that table, whereas D and trimming were derived from the DNA. The sample contains about 130,000 clones, about 80% of them found a single time. 1% of the sample is taken by the ten largest.

The cohort comprised fewer than 750 healthy bone marrow donors. Cohort members were all nominally healthy when sampled, although unrecorded immune exposures were likely present. The donor tested CMV seronegative and was one of the 352 seronegative cohort members. A peripheral blood sample was provided by each donor, and peripheral blood mononuclear cells were used for TCR beta sequencing. The Qiagen DNeasy Blood Extraction Kit was used to extract genomic DNA from the blood cell samples. Turning to this clone: The antigen it binds to is not known. No clone much larger than this one lies a single base away; base qualities are absent.

Here is what the overall study found, with its caveats: This cohort had only TCR beta chains sequenced, and the lack of alpha or paired-chain data limited which features could be detected. Across donors, most TCR sequences were observed very rarely, whereas some public TCRs were present in many individuals. Linkage disequilibrium might explain the correlated functional status among segregating V segments, but an unknown experimental factor could not be ruled out. A further reported finding was that TCR beta sequences accurately predicted the HLA-A and HLA-B alleles for most subjects in the first cohort. Several of the top co-occurrence clusters appeared to be linked to parvovirus B19, influenza, CMV and Epstein-Barr virus, according to a later analysis. In vitro tests confirmed that a few of the cytomegalovirus-associated TCR beta chains recognize cytomegalovirus antigens. Compared with equally common non-associated chains, HLA-associated TCR beta chains in a later analysis were more clonally expanded and had lower generation probabilities. At a false discovery rate of 0.05, a later analysis linked under 20,000 TCR beta sequences to specific HLA alleles. An association between a missense DCLRE1C variant and V-gene and J-gene trimming of TCR beta chains was found in a later genetic analysis and replicated in an independent cohort. When HLA alleles, especially DR and DQ, strongly co-occurred, TCR associations were difficult to assign to individual alleles. In a later analysis, most CMV-associated TCR beta chains were found to appear HLA-restricted, with HLA associations seemingly driven largely by CMV exposure. In the study, around 160 TCR beta chains were listed as associated with cytomegalovirus. In a later genetic analysis, fewer N-insertions in productive TCRs were reported among donors in an Asian-associated ancestry cluster than the roughly 700-donor mean. The authors suggested that the approach could potentially be generalized to other disease states and immunological phenotypes. A cluster of highly shared sequence variants was judged likely to represent a technical artifact of the sequencing pipeline. An earlier analysis of around 500 of the donors showed that most TCR beta V segments appeared in productive rearrangements either about 87% or about 30% of the time, which broadly matched IMGT annotations. The earlier analysis of 587 of the donors excluded some 16 rarely observed V segments, including chromosome 9 orphons, because counts were too low. Immune exposure information for the cohort was limited to CMV serostatus. In a later analysis, TCR association rates were found to vary across HLA loci, with the most associated TCRs seen for DRB1 alleles and the fewest for HLA-C alleles. The presence/absence analyses assumed that sequencing depth was roughly uniform across donors, and that assumption may not be true. HLA typing was unavailable for some donors at each locus, so association tests used only the typed subset. The classifier was reported to diagnose cytomegalovirus status with high specificity and sensitivity in both the original and validation cohorts.

Sequenced: PBMCs. The clonotype originates from a man between 40 and 49 years old in good health and CMV-seronegative.

The DNA sequence is TGCGCCAGCAGCTTGAGGCGGGAGTGGGGTACGCAGTATTTT. Its coded protein is CASSLRREWGTQYF. The rearrangement joined TRBV5-1 to TRBJ2-3, with TRBD2 matching 7 junction bases. CDR1 and CDR2, looked up from the germline V gene, are SGHRS and YFSETQ. The CDR3 spans 14 residues, from the cysteine through the phenylalanine. Here the CDR3 DNA is all that survives: 42 bases in frame from base 1. V ends up 1 base short and J 8 bases short, with an unmatched junction base count of 7. Full variable domain (CDR3 extended with the reference TRBV5-1 and TRBJ2-3 proteins): KAGVTQTPRYLIKTRGQQVTLSCSPISGHRSVSWYQQTPGQGLQFLFEYFSETQRNKGNFPGRFSGRQFSNSRSEMNVSTLELGDSALYLCASSLRREWGTQYFGPGTRLTVL.